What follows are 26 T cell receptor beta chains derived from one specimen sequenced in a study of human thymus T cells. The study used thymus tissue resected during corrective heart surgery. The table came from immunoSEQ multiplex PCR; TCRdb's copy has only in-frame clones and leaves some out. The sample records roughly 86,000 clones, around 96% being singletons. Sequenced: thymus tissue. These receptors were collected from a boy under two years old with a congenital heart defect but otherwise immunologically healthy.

Here the CDR3 DNA reads TGTGCCAGCAGTGAAGGACTCGGACGGAGAGAGACCCAGTACTTC. This sequence encodes CASSEGLGRRETQYF. The J gene is TRBJ2-5, the V gene TRBV6-1; D remains unclear. The germline CDR1 and CDR2 sequences are MNHNS and SASEGT. Trimming removed 1 base from V and 4 bases from J, with 13 bases in between. The CDR3 runs to 15 residues.

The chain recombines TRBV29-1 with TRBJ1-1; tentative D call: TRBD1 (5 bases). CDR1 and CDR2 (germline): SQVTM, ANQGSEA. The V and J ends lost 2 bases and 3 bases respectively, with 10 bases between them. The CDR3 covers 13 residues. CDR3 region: CSVEHRRDTEAFF. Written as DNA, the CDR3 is TGCAGCGTTGAACACAGGAGGGACACTGAAGCTTTCTTT.

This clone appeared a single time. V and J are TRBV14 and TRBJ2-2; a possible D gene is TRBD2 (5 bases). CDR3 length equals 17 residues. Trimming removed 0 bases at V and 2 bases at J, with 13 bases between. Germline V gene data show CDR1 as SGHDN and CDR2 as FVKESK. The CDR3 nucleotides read TGTGCCAGCAGCCAAGATTTGCGGGCGGAAAACACCGGGGAGCTGTTTTTT. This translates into CASSQDLRAENTGELFF. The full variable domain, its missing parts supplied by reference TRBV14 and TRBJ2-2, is EAGVTQFPSHSVIEKGQTVTLRCDPISGHDNLYWYRRVMGKEIKFLLHFVKESKQDESGMPNNRFLAERTGGTYSTLKVQPAELEDSGVYFCASSQDLRAENTGELFFGEGSRLTVL.

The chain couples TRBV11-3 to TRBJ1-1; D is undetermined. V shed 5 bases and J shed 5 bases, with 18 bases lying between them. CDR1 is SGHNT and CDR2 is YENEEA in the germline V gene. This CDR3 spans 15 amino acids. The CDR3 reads CASSPTGRVGTEAFF. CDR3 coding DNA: TGTGCCAGCAGCCCCACCGGTCGGGTGGGGACTGAAGCTTTCTTT. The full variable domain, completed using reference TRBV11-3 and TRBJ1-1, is EAGVVQSPRYKIIEKKQPVAFWCNPISGHNTLYWYLQNLGQGPELLIRYENEEAVDDSQLPKDRFSAERLKGVDSTLKIQPAELGDSAVYLCASSPTGRVGTEAFFGQGTRLTVV.

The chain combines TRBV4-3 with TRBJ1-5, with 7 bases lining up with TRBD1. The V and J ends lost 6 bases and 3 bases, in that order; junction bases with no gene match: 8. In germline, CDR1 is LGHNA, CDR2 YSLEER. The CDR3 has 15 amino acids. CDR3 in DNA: TGCGCCAGCAGTTACGACAGGGCCTACAATCAGCCCCAGCATTTT. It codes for CASSYDRAYNQPQHF.

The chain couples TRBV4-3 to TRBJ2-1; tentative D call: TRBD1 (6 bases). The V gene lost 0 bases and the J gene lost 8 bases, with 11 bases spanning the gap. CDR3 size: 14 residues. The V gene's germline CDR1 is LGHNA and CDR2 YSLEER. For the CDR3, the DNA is TGCGCCAGCAGCCAAGAAGGACAGTTCGATGAGCAGTTCTTC. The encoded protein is CASSQEGQFDEQFF.

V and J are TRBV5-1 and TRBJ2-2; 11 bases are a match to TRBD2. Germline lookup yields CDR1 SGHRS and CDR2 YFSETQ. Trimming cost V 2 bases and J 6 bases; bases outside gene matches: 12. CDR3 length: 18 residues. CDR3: CASSFTPILAGVPGELFF. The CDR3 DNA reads TGCGCCAGCAGCTTTACACCTATACTAGCGGGAGTCCCCGGGGAGCTGTTTTTT.

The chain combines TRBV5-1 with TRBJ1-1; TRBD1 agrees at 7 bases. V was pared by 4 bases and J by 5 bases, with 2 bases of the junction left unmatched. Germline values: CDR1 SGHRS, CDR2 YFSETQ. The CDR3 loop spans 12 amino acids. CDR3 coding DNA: TGCGCCAGCAGCCAGGGGGGGACTGAAGCTTTCTTT. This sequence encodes CASSQGGTEAFF. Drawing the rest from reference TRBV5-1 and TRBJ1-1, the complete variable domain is KAGVTQTPRYLIKTRGQQVTLSCSPISGHRSVSWYQQTPGQGLQFLFEYFSETQRNKGNFPGRFSGRQFSNSRSEMNVSTLELGDSALYLCASSQGGTEAFFGQGTRLTVV.

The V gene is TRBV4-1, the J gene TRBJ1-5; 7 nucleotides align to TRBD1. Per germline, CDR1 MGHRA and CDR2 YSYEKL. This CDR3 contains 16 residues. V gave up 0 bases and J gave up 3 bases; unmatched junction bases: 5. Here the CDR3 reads CASSQDEDRFNQPQHF. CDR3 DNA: TGCGCCAGCAGCCAAGACGAGGACAGGTTCAATCAGCCCCAGCATTTT.

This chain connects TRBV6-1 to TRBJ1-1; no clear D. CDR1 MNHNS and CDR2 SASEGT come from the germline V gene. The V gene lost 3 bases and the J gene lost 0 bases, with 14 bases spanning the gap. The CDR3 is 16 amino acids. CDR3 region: CASSDLWRGMNTEAFF. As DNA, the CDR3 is TGTGCCAGCAGTGATCTTTGGCGGGGAATGAACACTGAAGCTTTCTTT.

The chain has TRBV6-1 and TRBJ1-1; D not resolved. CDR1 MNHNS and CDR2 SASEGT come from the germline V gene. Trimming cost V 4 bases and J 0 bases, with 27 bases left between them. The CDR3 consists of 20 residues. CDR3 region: CASSVRTEVDLTGMNTEAFF. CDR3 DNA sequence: TGTGCCAGCAGTGTAAGAACCGAGGTAGATTTAACTGGAATGAACACTGAAGCTTTCTTT.

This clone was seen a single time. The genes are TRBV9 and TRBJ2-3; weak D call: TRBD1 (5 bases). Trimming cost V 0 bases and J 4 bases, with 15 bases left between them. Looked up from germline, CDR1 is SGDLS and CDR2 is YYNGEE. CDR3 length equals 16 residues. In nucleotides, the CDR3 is TGTGCCAGCAGCGTAGACTCCAGGGTTAGCTCAGATACGCAGTATTTT. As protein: CASSVDSRVSSDTQYF.

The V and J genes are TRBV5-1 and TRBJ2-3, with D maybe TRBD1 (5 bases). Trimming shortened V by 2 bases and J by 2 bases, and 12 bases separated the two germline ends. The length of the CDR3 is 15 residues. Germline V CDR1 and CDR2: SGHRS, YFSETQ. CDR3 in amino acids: CASSLLQDLTDTQYF. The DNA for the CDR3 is TGCGCCAGCAGCTTACTACAGGATCTCACAGATACGCAGTATTTT.

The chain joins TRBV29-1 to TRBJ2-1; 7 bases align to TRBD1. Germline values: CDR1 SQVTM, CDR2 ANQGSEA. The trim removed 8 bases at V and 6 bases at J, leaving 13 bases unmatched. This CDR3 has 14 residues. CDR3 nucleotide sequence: TGCAGCCTCCGCAGGGGGATCCTCGGCAATGAGCAGTTCTTC. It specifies CSLRRGILGNEQFF.

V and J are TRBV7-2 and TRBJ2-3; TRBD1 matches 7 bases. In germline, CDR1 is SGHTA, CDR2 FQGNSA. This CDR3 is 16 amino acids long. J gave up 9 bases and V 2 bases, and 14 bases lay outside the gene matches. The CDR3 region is CASSLSPDRAQETQYF. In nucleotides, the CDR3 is TGTGCCAGCAGCTTATCCCCTGACAGGGCCCAAGAGACGCAGTATTTT.

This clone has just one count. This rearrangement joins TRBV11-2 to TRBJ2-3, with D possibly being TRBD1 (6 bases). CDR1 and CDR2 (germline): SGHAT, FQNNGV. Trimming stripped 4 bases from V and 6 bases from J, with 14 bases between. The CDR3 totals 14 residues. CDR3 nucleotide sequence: TGTGCCAGCAGCTCGAGACAGGTTGGGGATACGCAGTATTTT. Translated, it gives CASSSRQVGDTQYF.

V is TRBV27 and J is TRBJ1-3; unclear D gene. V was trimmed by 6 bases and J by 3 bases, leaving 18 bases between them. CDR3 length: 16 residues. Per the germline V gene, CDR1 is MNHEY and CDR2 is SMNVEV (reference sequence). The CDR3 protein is CASSPNPPRVGNTIYF. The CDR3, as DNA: TGTGCCAGCAGCCCCAATCCCCCTCGTGTTGGAAACACCATATATTTT.

The DNA of the CDR3 is TGTGCCAGCAGCTTAGCTACAGGGCCCATCTCTGGGGCCAACGTCCTGACTTTC. Residues: CASSLATGPISGANVLTF. This chain connects TRBV7-8 to TRBJ2-6, with D perhaps matching TRBD1 (6 bases). Germline V gene sequence: CDR1 SGHVS, CDR2 FQNEAQ. This CDR3 has 18 residues. V was cut by 0 bases and J by 0 bases, with 12 bases left in between. Full variable domain (rest looked up from reference TRBV7-8 and TRBJ2-6): GAGVSQSPRYKVAKRGQDVALRCDPISGHVSLFWYQQALGQGPEFLTYFQNEAQLDKSGLPSDRFFAERPEGSVSTLKIQRTQQEDSAVYLCASSLATGPISGANVLTFGAGSRLTVL.

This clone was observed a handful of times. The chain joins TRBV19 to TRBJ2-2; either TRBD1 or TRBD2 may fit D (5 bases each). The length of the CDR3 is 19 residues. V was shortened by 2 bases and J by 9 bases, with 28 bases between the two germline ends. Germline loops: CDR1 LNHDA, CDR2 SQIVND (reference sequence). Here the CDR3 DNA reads TGTGCCAGTAGTATATCTTTGTGGGGGATCCCTCCCCTCCTAAGGGAGCTGTTTTTT. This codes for CASSISLWGIPPLLRELFF.

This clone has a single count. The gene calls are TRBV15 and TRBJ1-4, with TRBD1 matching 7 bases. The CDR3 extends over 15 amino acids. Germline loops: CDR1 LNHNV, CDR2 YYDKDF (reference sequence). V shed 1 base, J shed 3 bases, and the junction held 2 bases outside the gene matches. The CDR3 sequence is CATSRADRANEKLFF. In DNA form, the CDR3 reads TGTGCCACCAGCAGAGCCGACAGGGCTAATGAAAAACTGTTTTTT. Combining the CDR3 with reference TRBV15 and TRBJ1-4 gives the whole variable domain DAMVIQNPRYQVTQFGKPVTLSCSQTLNHNVMYWYQQKSSQAPKLLFHYYDKDFNNEADTPDNFQSRRPNTSFCFLDIRSPGLGDTAMYLCATSRADRANEKLFFGSGTQLSVL.

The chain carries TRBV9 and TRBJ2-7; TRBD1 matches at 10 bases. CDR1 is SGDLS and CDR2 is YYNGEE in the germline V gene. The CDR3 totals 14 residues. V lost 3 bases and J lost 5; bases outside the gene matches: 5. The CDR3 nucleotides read TGTGCCAGCAGCGCTCGACAGGGGGCCCACGAGCAGTACTTC. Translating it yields CASSARQGAHEQYF. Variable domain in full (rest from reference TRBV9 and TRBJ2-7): DSGVTQTPKHLITATGQRVTLRCSPRSGDLSVYWYQQSLDQGLQFLIQYYNGEERAKGNILERFSAQQFPDLHSELNLSSLELGDSALYFCASSARQGAHEQYFGPGTRLTVT.

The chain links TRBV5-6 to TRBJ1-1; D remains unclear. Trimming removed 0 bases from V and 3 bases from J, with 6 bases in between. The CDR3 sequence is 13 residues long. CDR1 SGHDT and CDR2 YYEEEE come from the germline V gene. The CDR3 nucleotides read TGTGCCAGCAGCTTGGGTCGGCACACTGAAGCTTTCTTT. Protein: CASSLGRHTEAFF.

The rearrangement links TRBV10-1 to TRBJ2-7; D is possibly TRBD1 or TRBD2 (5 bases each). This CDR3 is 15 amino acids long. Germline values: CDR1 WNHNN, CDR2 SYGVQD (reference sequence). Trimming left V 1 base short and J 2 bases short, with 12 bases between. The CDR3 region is CASSEFRGVTYEQYF. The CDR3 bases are TGCGCCAGCAGTGAGTTTCGGGGCGTTACCTACGAGCAGTACTTC.

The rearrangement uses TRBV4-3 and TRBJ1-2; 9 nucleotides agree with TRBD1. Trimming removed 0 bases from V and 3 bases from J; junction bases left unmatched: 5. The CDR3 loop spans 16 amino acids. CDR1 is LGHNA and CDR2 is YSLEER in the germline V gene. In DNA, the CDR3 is TGCGCCAGCAGCCAAGATCGTGGGGACAGGGACTATGGCTACACCTTC. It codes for CASSQDRGDRDYGYTF.

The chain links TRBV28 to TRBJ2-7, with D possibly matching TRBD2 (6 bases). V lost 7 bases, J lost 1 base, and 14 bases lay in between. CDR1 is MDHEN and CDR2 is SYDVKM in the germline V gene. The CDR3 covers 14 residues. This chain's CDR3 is CASTGREESYEQYF. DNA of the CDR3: TGTGCCAGCACAGGCAGGGAGGAGTCCTACGAGCAGTACTTC.

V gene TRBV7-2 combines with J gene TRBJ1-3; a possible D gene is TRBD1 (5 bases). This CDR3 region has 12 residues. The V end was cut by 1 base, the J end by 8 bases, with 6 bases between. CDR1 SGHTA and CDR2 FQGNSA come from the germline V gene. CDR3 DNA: TGTGCCAGCAGCTTAGGAGGGGACACCATATATTTT. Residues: CASSLGGDTIYF.